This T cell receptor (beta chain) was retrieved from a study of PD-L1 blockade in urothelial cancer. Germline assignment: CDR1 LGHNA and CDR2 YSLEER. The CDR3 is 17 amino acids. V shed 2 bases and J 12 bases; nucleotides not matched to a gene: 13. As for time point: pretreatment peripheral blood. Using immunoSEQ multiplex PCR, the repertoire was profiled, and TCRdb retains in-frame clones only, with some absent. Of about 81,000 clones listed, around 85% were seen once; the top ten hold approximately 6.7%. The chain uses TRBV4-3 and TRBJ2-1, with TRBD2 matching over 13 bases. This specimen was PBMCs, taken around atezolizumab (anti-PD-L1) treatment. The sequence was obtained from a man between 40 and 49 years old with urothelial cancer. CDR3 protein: CASSQLGTSGTIIGQFF. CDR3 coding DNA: TGCGCCAGCAGCCAACTGGGGACTAGCGGGACCATAATCGGGCAGTTCTTC.